The rows below give T cell receptor beta chains drawn from one sample of a study of blood T cell repertoires in COVID-19. Sequencing used immunoSEQ multiplex PCR; TCRdb keeps in-frame clones, though not all of them. The sample holds approximately 190,000 clones, roughly nine tenths seen once. Sequencing used peripheral blood. These receptors all stem from a man in his 70s with active or convalescent COVID-19. The CDR3 runs from the conserved cysteine through the conserved F or W. D genes are given only for firm matches. Only some rows state a clone size, as once, few, many or a class for expanded clones.

clone_size: .; d_call: .; v_call: TRBV7-9; j_call: TRBJ2-1; cdr3_nt: TGTGCCAGCAGTAGAGACTACTATGAGCAGTTCTTC; cdr3_aa: CASSRDYYEQFF
clone_size: .; d_call: .; v_call: TRBV21-1; j_call: TRBJ1-1; cdr3_nt: TGTGCCAGCAGCAAAGAAGTCCAAGGGCCTAGGGAGGACACTGAAGCTTTCTTT; cdr3_aa: CASSKEVQGPREDTEAFF
clone_size: .; d_call: .; v_call: TRBV19; j_call: TRBJ2-3; cdr3_nt: TGTGCCAGTAGTCTGGGCCAGAGCACAGATACGCAGTATTTT; cdr3_aa: CASSLGQSTDTQYF
clone_size: .; d_call: TRBD1; v_call: TRBV28; j_call: TRBJ2-7; cdr3_nt: TGTGCCAGCAGGCAGGGGGCTTTCTCCTACGAGCAGTACTTC; cdr3_aa: CASRQGAFSYEQYF
clone_size: .; d_call: .; v_call: TRBV3-1/TRBV3-2; j_call: TRBJ2-2; cdr3_nt: TGTGCCAGCAGCCTTCATCCCGGGACACTGAACACCGGGGAGCTGTTTTTT; cdr3_aa: CASSLHPGTLNTGELFF
clone_size: .; d_call: TRBD2; v_call: TRBV7-2; j_call: TRBJ2-3; cdr3_nt: TGTGCCAGCAGCTTGGAGCGGGGGAACACAGATACGCAGTATTTT; cdr3_aa: CASSLERGNTDTQYF
clone_size: .; d_call: .; v_call: TRBV6-2/TRBV6-3; j_call: TRBJ2-7; cdr3_nt: TGTGCCAGCAGCCCCGCCGGAGGGAGGATGGGCGAGCAGTACTTC; cdr3_aa: CASSPAGGRMGEQYF
clone_size: .; d_call: .; v_call: TRBV4-3; j_call: TRBJ1-2; cdr3_nt: TGCGCCAGCAGCCCCCGGAAGGCGGATGGCTACACCTTC; cdr3_aa: CASSPRKADGYTF
clone_size: .; d_call: TRBD1; v_call: TRBV7-2; j_call: TRBJ1-2; cdr3_nt: TGTGCCAGCAGCCCGAGGGCAGGGGGCAGAACTAACTATGGCTACACCTTC; cdr3_aa: CASSPRAGGRTNYGYTF
clone_size: .; d_call: TRBD1; v_call: TRBV15; j_call: TRBJ2-7; cdr3_nt: TGTGCCACCAGCAGCCGGGACAGATACGAGCAGTACTTC; cdr3_aa: CATSSRDRYEQYF
clone_size: once; d_call: .; v_call: TRBV7-2; j_call: TRBJ2-7; cdr3_nt: TGTGCCAGCAGCTTAGGATCGGGTGAGCAGTACTTC; cdr3_aa: CASSLGSGEQYF
clone_size: .; d_call: .; v_call: TRBV24-1; j_call: TRBJ1-1; cdr3_nt: TGTGCCACCAGGGGGGGAGGAGACACTGAAGCTTTCTTT; cdr3_aa: CATRGGGDTEAFF
clone_size: .; d_call: .; v_call: TRBV7-2; j_call: TRBJ2-1; cdr3_nt: TGTGCCAGCAGCCCCTATCAAGGGGTTCTATACAATGAGCAGTTCTTC; cdr3_aa: CASSPYQGVLYNEQFF
clone_size: .; d_call: .; v_call: TRBV6-2/TRBV6-3; j_call: TRBJ2-5; cdr3_nt: TGTGCCAGCAGCCAGGGGACTCTAGAGACCCAGTACTTC; cdr3_aa: CASSQGTLETQYF
clone_size: .; d_call: TRBD1; v_call: TRBV5-8; j_call: TRBJ2-3; cdr3_nt: TGTGCCAGCAGCCGAAAAACGTCCCGGGACAGCGATACGCAGTATTTT; cdr3_aa: CASSRKTSRDSDTQYF
clone_size: .; d_call: TRBD2; v_call: TRBV30; j_call: TRBJ2-2; cdr3_nt: TGTGCCCGCGGGGCTCCAGCGGGGGGGAACACCGGGGAGCTGTTTTTT; cdr3_aa: CARGAPAGGNTGELFF
clone_size: .; d_call: .; v_call: TRBV24-1; j_call: TRBJ1-1; cdr3_nt: TGTGCCACCAGTGGCGGAAATGCTGAAGCTTTCTTT; cdr3_aa: CATSGGNAEAFF
clone_size: .; d_call: .; v_call: TRBV7-9; j_call: TRBJ2-5; cdr3_nt: TGTGCCAGCAGCCCTCAGAGGGCCCAAGAGACCCAGTACTTC; cdr3_aa: CASSPQRAQETQYF
clone_size: .; d_call: .; v_call: TRBV30; j_call: TRBJ1-5; cdr3_nt: TGTGCCTGGAGTGGGGGCCCGGTCCAGAATCAGCCCCAGCATTTT; cdr3_aa: CAWSGGPVQNQPQHF
clone_size: .; d_call: TRBD1; v_call: TRBV9; j_call: TRBJ1-2; cdr3_nt: TGTGCCAGCAGCGTAAGCTCTCAGGGGGCCTCTTCTGGCTACACCTTC; cdr3_aa: CASSVSSQGASSGYTF
clone_size: .; d_call: TRBD2; v_call: TRBV7-2; j_call: TRBJ2-1; cdr3_nt: TGTGCCAGCAGCTTAAGGAGCGGGGCCACCTACAATGAGCAGTTCTTC; cdr3_aa: CASSLRSGATYNEQFF
clone_size: .; d_call: .; v_call: TRBV7-7; j_call: TRBJ2-5; cdr3_nt: TGTGCTAGCAGCTTGGCCAGGGGGGCCCAAGAGACCCAGTACTTC; cdr3_aa: CASSLARGAQETQYF
clone_size: .; d_call: .; v_call: TRBV10-3; j_call: TRBJ1-1; cdr3_nt: TGTGCCACATCCGGGACACAAAACACTGAAGCTTTCTTT; cdr3_aa: CATSGTQNTEAFF
clone_size: .; d_call: .; v_call: TRBV11-3; j_call: TRBJ2-3; cdr3_nt: TGTGCCAGCAGCCCCACACGACAGGGCACAGATACGCAGTATTTT; cdr3_aa: CASSPTRQGTDTQYF
clone_size: .; d_call: .; v_call: TRBV10-1; j_call: TRBJ1-3; cdr3_nt: TGCGCCAGCAGTGAGACAGGGAGCTCTGGAAACACCATATATTTT; cdr3_aa: CASSETGSSGNTIYF
clone_size: .; d_call: .; v_call: TRBV18; j_call: TRBJ2-1; cdr3_nt: TGTGCCAGCTCACCACCGATCAGGGCTGAGCAGTTCTTC; cdr3_aa: CASSPPIRAEQFF
clone_size: .; d_call: TRBD2; v_call: TRBV6-5; j_call: TRBJ2-3; cdr3_nt: TGTGCCAGCAGGGACGGGGGGGCAGGCACAGATACGCAGTATTTT; cdr3_aa: CASRDGGAGTDTQYF
clone_size: .; d_call: TRBD2; v_call: TRBV7-2; j_call: TRBJ2-1; cdr3_nt: TGTGCCAGCAGCTTAGTCCCTAGCGGGGGATACAATGAGCAGTTCTTC; cdr3_aa: CASSLVPSGGYNEQFF
clone_size: .; d_call: TRBD2; v_call: TRBV5-4; j_call: TRBJ2-1; cdr3_nt: TGTGCCAGCAGCTCCGCCGGGACTAACTACAATGAGCAGTTCTTC; cdr3_aa: CASSSAGTNYNEQFF
clone_size: .; d_call: TRBD1; v_call: TRBV12-3/TRBV12-4; j_call: TRBJ2-1; cdr3_nt: TGTGCCAGCAGTTCCCTGGGACAGGGGAGGTTCTTC; cdr3_aa: CASSSLGQGRFF
clone_size: .; d_call: TRBD1; v_call: TRBV5-1; j_call: TRBJ1-1; cdr3_nt: TGCGCCAGCAGAGGGACAGTGAACACTGAAGCTTTCTTT; cdr3_aa: CASRGTVNTEAFF
clone_size: .; d_call: .; v_call: TRBV7-2; j_call: TRBJ2-1; cdr3_nt: TGTGCCAGCAGTTTCCTGCCCCTCGGGCAGTTCTTC; cdr3_aa: CASSFLPLGQFF
clone_size: once; d_call: .; v_call: TRBV28; j_call: TRBJ1-5; cdr3_nt: TGTGCCAGCAGTTTACAACAGCCCAATCAGCCCCAGCATTTT; cdr3_aa: CASSLQQPNQPQHF
clone_size: .; d_call: TRBD2; v_call: TRBV27; j_call: TRBJ2-7; cdr3_nt: TGTGCCAGCAGTCCGGCTAGCGGATCCTACGAGCAGTACTTC; cdr3_aa: CASSPASGSYEQYF
clone_size: .; d_call: TRBD2; v_call: TRBV20-1; j_call: TRBJ2-1; cdr3_nt: TGCAGTGCTAGTCGGCTAGCGGGGGGGCCCCATGAGCAGTTCTTC; cdr3_aa: CSASRLAGGPHEQFF
clone_size: .; d_call: TRBD1; v_call: TRBV30; j_call: TRBJ1-3; cdr3_nt: TGTGCCTGGAGTGAGGGGGCCCAGAGACAGAGAAACACCATATATTTT; cdr3_aa: CAWSEGAQRQRNTIYF
clone_size: .; d_call: TRBD1; v_call: TRBV6-7; j_call: TRBJ1-4; cdr3_nt: TGTGCCAGCGGTATGGCGGACAGGCGGGAAAAACTGTTTTTT; cdr3_aa: CASGMADRREKLFF
clone_size: .; d_call: TRBD2; v_call: TRBV3-1/TRBV3-2; j_call: TRBJ2-1; cdr3_nt: TGTGCCAGCAGCCACCCCAACCCCGGGACTAGCGGCGGGTGGGAGCAGTTCTTC; cdr3_aa: CASSHPNPGTSGGWEQFF
clone_size: .; d_call: .; v_call: TRBV29-1; j_call: TRBJ2-2; cdr3_nt: TGCAGCGTTCAGAACACCGGGGAGCTGTTTTTT; cdr3_aa: CSVQNTGELFF
clone_size: .; d_call: .; v_call: TRBV28; j_call: TRBJ1-4; cdr3_nt: TGTGCCAGCAGTTTCGCGGGCCGACATGAAAAACTGTTTTTT; cdr3_aa: CASSFAGRHEKLFF
clone_size: .; d_call: .; v_call: TRBV6-2/TRBV6-3; j_call: TRBJ1-6; cdr3_nt: TGTGCCAGCAGTTACCCGGGGGGCCGTCTGAGTAATTCACCCCTCCACTTT; cdr3_aa: CASSYPGGRLSNSPLHF
clone_size: .; d_call: .; v_call: TRBV7-8; j_call: TRBJ2-5; cdr3_nt: TGTGCCAGCAGCTTAACCCTAGGCCGGGAGACCCAGTACTTC; cdr3_aa: CASSLTLGRETQYF
clone_size: few; d_call: TRBD1; v_call: TRBV18; j_call: TRBJ2-3; cdr3_nt: TGTGCCAGCTCACCATTGGGGCAGGGGGGCACAGATACGCAGTATTTT; cdr3_aa: CASSPLGQGGTDTQYF
clone_size: .; d_call: .; v_call: TRBV20-1; j_call: TRBJ2-3; cdr3_nt: TGCAGTGCTAGTGTCGATGGGCGGGACCGCACAGATACGCAGTATTTT; cdr3_aa: CSASVDGRDRTDTQYF
clone_size: .; d_call: .; v_call: TRBV29-1; j_call: TRBJ1-2; cdr3_nt: TGCAGCGACCGGACAGCTAACTATGGCTACACCTTC; cdr3_aa: CSDRTANYGYTF
clone_size: .; d_call: TRBD1; v_call: TRBV27; j_call: TRBJ2-5; cdr3_nt: TGTGCCAGCAGTCCCCGGGACAGGGGATCGGGGACCCAGTACTTC; cdr3_aa: CASSPRDRGSGTQYF
clone_size: .; d_call: TRBD1; v_call: TRBV10-3; j_call: TRBJ2-4; cdr3_nt: TGTGCCATCAGTGACCACACAGGGGAGTCGGTCAAAAACATTCAGTACTTC; cdr3_aa: CAISDHTGESVKNIQYF
clone_size: .; d_call: .; v_call: TRBV28; j_call: TRBJ2-7; cdr3_nt: TGTGCCAGCACAGTCAGTAGCGGCCACTACGAGCAGTACTTC; cdr3_aa: CASTVSSGHYEQYF
clone_size: .; d_call: TRBD1; v_call: TRBV28; j_call: TRBJ2-7; cdr3_nt: TGTGCCAGCAGTTCCTCCGGGACAGGGGCTTCCTACGAGCAGTACTTC; cdr3_aa: CASSSSGTGASYEQYF
clone_size: .; d_call: TRBD1; v_call: TRBV9; j_call: TRBJ2-2; cdr3_nt: TGTGCCAGCAGCGTAGCGACAGGGCCTTGGACCGGGGAGCTGTTTTTT; cdr3_aa: CASSVATGPWTGELFF
clone_size: .; d_call: TRBD1; v_call: TRBV6-6; j_call: TRBJ2-4; cdr3_nt: TGTGCCAGCAGAGGGACAGGGCTCAAAAACATTCAGTACTTC; cdr3_aa: CASRGTGLKNIQYF
clone_size: few; d_call: TRBD1; v_call: TRBV6-2/TRBV6-3; j_call: TRBJ2-1; cdr3_nt: TGTGCCAGCAGTTACTCTATGGACAGGGGAGGGGATGATGCTGAGCAGTTCTTC; cdr3_aa: CASSYSMDRGGDDAEQFF